These 27 T cell receptor beta chains originate from one sample sequenced in a study of cytomegalovirus exposure and HLA in healthy donors. Primers for the PCR totalled 60 Vbeta and 13 Jbeta. Sequencing was performed with immunoSEQ multiplex PCR; in TCRdb, only in-frame clones are kept and a portion is missing. The data hold roughly 140,000 clones, with about 80% observed a single time. The sequenced sample was PBMCs. Every receptor here comes from a woman aged 25 to 39 in good health and CMV-seronegative.

The chain links TRBV7-9 to TRBJ1-2, with D perhaps matching TRBD1 (6 bases). Germline V gives CDR1 SEHNR, CDR2 FQNEAQ (reference sequence). V lost 3 bases to trimming and J lost 5 bases, with 19 bases between them. CDR3 length: 16 residues. The CDR3 DNA reads as TGTGCCAGCAGCTTTACAGACAGGATGAGGGGGTATGGCTACACCTTC. Protein sequence: CASSFTDRMRGYGYTF.

The chain combines TRBV6-5 with TRBJ2-1; possible D gene TRBD2, 7 bases. Trimming pared 2 bases from V and 15 bases from J, leaving 11 bases between. The CDR3 spans 11 residues. The V gene's germline CDR1 is MNHEY and CDR2 SVGAGI. The CDR3 coding sequence is TGTGCCAGCAGTTACGGGGGGGCTAGGTTCTTC. This encodes CASSYGGARFF.

The gene calls are TRBV6-4 and TRBJ2-2; 11 bases match TRBD1. Germline CDR1 is MRHNA and CDR2 is SNTAGT. V trimming: 1 base; J trimming: 4 bases; junction bases outside the gene matches: 5. The CDR3 is made up of 17 amino acids. CDR3 region: CASSDWPGTGGTGELFF. CDR3 nucleotides: TGTGCCAGCAGTGACTGGCCAGGGACAGGGGGCACCGGGGAGCTGTTTTTT.

The V gene is TRBV5-1, the J gene TRBJ2-7, with a possible D match to TRBD1 (6 bases). This CDR3 has 12 residues. V lost 8 bases and J lost 2, with 11 bases in between. Germline CDR1 and CDR2: SGHRS and YFSETQ. CDR3: CASTGTTYEQYF. In DNA, the CDR3 is TGCGCCAGTACAGGGACCACCTACGAGCAGTACTTC. The full variable domain, completed using reference TRBV5-1 and TRBJ2-7, is KAGVTQTPRYLIKTRGQQVTLSCSPISGHRSVSWYQQTPGQGLQFLFEYFSETQRNKGNFPGRFSGRQFSNSRSEMNVSTLELGDSALYLCASTGTTYEQYFGPGTRLTVT.

This chain links TRBV14 with TRBJ2-2; TRBD2 might be the D (5 bases). Trimming cost V 4 bases and J 6 bases, with 15 bases left between them. This CDR3 region has 15 residues. Germline V gene lookup returns CDR1 SGHDN and CDR2 FVKESK. CDR3 nucleotides: TGTGCCAGCAGCCCTCGAGAGTCCGGGGCCGGGGAGCTGTTTTTT. Translated, it gives CASSPRESGAGELFF.

The chain recombines TRBV5-1 with TRBJ2-2, with 12 bases aligning to TRBD1. The junction had 10 bases not matched to a gene; V was cut back by 3 bases and J by 7 bases. CDR3 length: 17 amino acids. Per the germline V gene, CDR1 is SGHRS and CDR2 is YFSETQ. In DNA form, the CDR3 reads TGCGCCAGCAGCTCCGGGACAGGGGGCAATGTTGGCGGGGAGCTGTTTTTT. It is translated as CASSSGTGGNVGGELFF.

The chain links TRBV13 to TRBJ2-1, with TRBD2 matching 9 bases. V was clipped by 1 base and J by 0 bases; unmatched bases: 10. Germline values: CDR1 PRHDT, CDR2 FYEKMQ (reference sequence). The CDR3 runs 19 residues. The CDR3 DNA sequence: TGTGCCAGCAGCTTAGAGGTAGCGGGGGCCACTCGCTCCTACAATGAGCAGTTCTTC. Translating it yields CASSLEVAGATRSYNEQFF.

The chain carries TRBV5-1 and TRBJ1-1; tentative D call: TRBD1 (6 bases). This CDR3 has 13 residues. The germline gives CDR1 SGHRS, CDR2 YFSETQ. V gave up 7 bases and J gave up 2 bases, with 12 bases separating them. CDR3 loop: CASSGTINTEAFF. CDR3 nucleotides: TGCGCCAGCTCCGGGACAATCAACACTGAAGCTTTCTTT.

The chain couples TRBV29-1 to TRBJ1-5; D is unresolved. Germline V lookup: CDR1 SQVTM, CDR2 ANQGSEA. The CDR3 loop spans 14 amino acids. Between the trimmed V and J ends, which lost 3 bases and 3 bases, there was a span of 12 bases. This CDR3 is CSVDGSGLNQPQHF. The DNA of the CDR3 is TGCAGCGTTGATGGGTCAGGCCTCAATCAGCCCCAGCATTTT.

J is TRBJ2-7 and V is TRBV27, with D perhaps TRBD1 (6 bases). CDR1 and CDR2 from the germline V gene are MNHEY and SMNVEV (reference sequence). The CDR3 is 12 amino acids. The DNA for the CDR3 is TGTGCTTCCGGGACACTTACCTACGAGCAGTACTTC. This encodes CASGTLTYEQYF.

This chain joins TRBV6-5 and TRBJ2-7; 10 positions match TRBD1. Looked up from germline, CDR1 is MNHEY and CDR2 is SVGAGI. CDR3 length: 15 residues. Unmatched junction bases numbered 8, after V lost 6 bases and J lost 3 bases. CDR3 DNA: TGTGCCAGCAGGACAGACAGGGGGCCAGGCTACGAGCAGTACTTC. Translating gives CASRTDRGPGYEQYF.

The table lists this clone with a few counts. The V call is TRBV4-2, the J call TRBJ2-2, with D perhaps matching TRBD1 (6 bases). The CDR3 is 16 amino acids. V was pared by 4 bases and J by 0 bases, with 12 bases between. Germline assignment: CDR1 LGHNA and CDR2 YNFKEQ. The CDR3 region is CASSPPDRSNTGELFF. The CDR3 nucleotides read TGTGCCAGCAGCCCTCCGGACAGATCGAACACCGGGGAGCTGTTTTTT.

This clone was seen only a few times. The gene calls are TRBV7-2 and TRBJ1-5, with 8 bases aligning to TRBD1. The CDR3 loop spans 14 amino acids. Germline CDR1 SGHTA, CDR2 FQGNSA. V was clipped by 8 bases and J by 2 bases; unmatched bases: 5. The CDR3 DNA reads as TGTGCCAGCTCCCCGACAGGGGGCAATCAGCCCCAGCATTTT. Its translation: CASSPTGGNQPQHF.

J is TRBJ1-5 and V is TRBV4-2, with 9 nucleotides matching TRBD1. The CDR3 has 16 residues. The V segment lost 1 base and the J segment 4 bases; nucleotides outside the gene matches: 5. The V gene's germline CDR1 is LGHNA and CDR2 YNFKEQ. This CDR3 is CASSQGDRAGNQPQHF. Here the CDR3 DNA reads TGTGCCAGCAGCCAAGGGGACAGGGCGGGGAATCAGCCCCAGCATTTT.

CDR3 loop: CASSQDRGWGYTF. CDR3 coding DNA: TGCGCCAGCAGCCAAGATAGAGGGTGGGGCTACACCTTC. This chain uses TRBV4-3 with TRBJ1-2; no clear D. The germline V gene encodes CDR1 LGHNA and CDR2 YSLEER. V gave up 0 bases and J gave up 8 bases, with 10 bases separating them. This CDR3 comprises 13 residues.

The chain has TRBV19 and TRBJ2-3; 14 bases align to TRBD2. Germline trimming cut 3 bases from V and 2 bases from J; bases unmatched to any gene: 10. Germline V gene sequence: CDR1 LNHDA, CDR2 SQIVND (reference sequence). This CDR3 comprises 19 residues. The CDR3 loop is CASSMQPGLAGATTDTQYF. CDR3 bases: TGTGCCAGTAGTATGCAACCGGGACTAGCGGGGGCCACCACAGATACGCAGTATTTT. Together with reference TRBV19 and TRBJ2-3, the CDR3 gives the full variable domain: DGGITQSPKYLFRKEGQNVTLSCEQNLNHDAMYWYRQDPGQGLRLIYYSQIVNDFQKGDIAEGYSVSREKKESFPLTVTSAQKNPTAFYLCASSMQPGLAGATTDTQYFGPGTRLTVL.

The V gene is TRBV20-1, the J gene TRBJ1-1, with D unresolved. There are 11 residues in the CDR3. The germline CDR1 and CDR2 sequences are DFQATT and SNEGSKA (reference sequence). The ends were cut back, 6 bases at V and 3 bases at J, with 8 bases in the middle. CDR3 region: CSASRDTEAFF. CDR3 in DNA: TGCAGTGCGAGCCGGGACACTGAAGCTTTCTTT.

The chain carries TRBV5-5 and TRBJ1-5; no firm D call. The CDR3 sequence is 15 residues long. Germline CDR1 is SGHKS and CDR2 is YYEKEE (reference sequence). Trimming shortened V by 3 bases and J by 2 bases, and 12 bases separated the two germline ends. The CDR3 loop is CASSSTSIGNQPQHF. CDR3 DNA: TGTGCCAGCAGCTCAACATCGATCGGCAATCAGCCCCAGCATTTT.

This clone has a single count. The rearrangement links TRBV5-1 to TRBJ1-2; D remains ambiguous. Trimming shortened V by 4 bases and J by 4 bases, and 23 bases separated the two germline ends. There are 17 residues in the CDR3. CDR1 and CDR2 (germline): SGHRS, YFSETQ. The CDR3 here is CASSVLGRPWEGYGYTF. The CDR3 DNA follows: TGCGCCAGCAGCGTTCTCGGCCGACCTTGGGAGGGCTATGGCTACACCTTC.

The chain links TRBV5-4 to TRBJ1-1; D is undetermined. This CDR3 is built from 13 residues. The V end was cut by 0 bases, the J end by 2 bases, with 5 bases between. Germline-derived CDR1 and CDR2 are SGHNT and YYREEE (reference sequence). The CDR3 coding sequence is TGTGCCAGCAGCTTGGACAGTAACACTGAAGCTTTCTTT. It specifies CASSLDSNTEAFF.

This chain joins TRBV11-2 and TRBJ2-1; the D gene is possibly TRBD2 (6 bases). V lost 2 bases and J lost 2, with 13 bases in between. CDR1 is SGHAT and CDR2 is FQNNGV in the germline V gene. There are 16 residues in the CDR3. CDR3 sequence (DNA): TGTGCCAGCAGCTTAAAATTCGGAGGGACCTACAATGAGCAGTTCTTC. It specifies CASSLKFGGTYNEQFF.

Only a few counts were recorded for this clone. The gene calls are TRBV6-1 and TRBJ1-6; the match to TRBD1 covers 10 bases. The CDR3 extends over 15 amino acids. Trimming at V came to 5 bases and at J to 10 bases, leaving 8 bases not matched to a gene. The germline gives CDR1 MNHNS, CDR2 SASEGT. The CDR3 loop reads CASSKEGTGVSPLHF. In nucleotides, the CDR3 is TGTGCCAGCAGTAAAGAGGGGACAGGGGTCTCACCCCTCCACTTT.

The V and J genes are TRBV11-3 and TRBJ1-1; TRBD1 is a possible D gene (5 bases). The V gene's germline CDR1 is SGHNT and CDR2 YENEEA. This CDR3 region has 19 residues. V was trimmed by 8 bases and J by 1 base, leaving 29 bases between them. CDR3: CASPLHRCWEGPPNTEAFF. The CDR3 DNA is TGTGCCAGCCCCTTACATAGGTGTTGGGAGGGACCTCCGAACACTGAAGCTTTCTTT.

V and J are TRBV5-1 and TRBJ2-6, with 8 positions matching TRBD1. Germline CDR1 SGHRS, CDR2 YFSETQ. V gave up 3 bases and J gave up 2 bases; unmatched junction bases: 4. The CDR3 has 16 amino acids. CDR3 nucleotides: TGCGCCAGCAGCTGGGGGGACAGGACTGGGGCCAACGTCCTGACTTTC. Its protein product is CASSWGDRTGANVLTF. Drawing the rest from reference TRBV5-1 and TRBJ2-6, the complete variable domain is KAGVTQTPRYLIKTRGQQVTLSCSPISGHRSVSWYQQTPGQGLQFLFEYFSETQRNKGNFPGRFSGRQFSNSRSEMNVSTLELGDSALYLCASSWGDRTGANVLTFGAGSRLTVL.

The chain carries TRBV2 and TRBJ2-5, with D possibly TRBD1 on 6 matching bases. Germline V gene sequence: CDR1 SNHLY, CDR2 FYNNEI. Trimming cost V 6 bases and J 1 base, with 18 bases left between them. The CDR3 is 16 residues long. CDR3 sequence (DNA): TGTGCCAGCAGGTTTATAGGACAGTCATTCCAAGAGACCCAGTACTTC. It specifies CASRFIGQSFQETQYF.

This chain uses TRBV5-1 with TRBJ2-3, with 8 positions matching TRBD2. Per the germline V gene, CDR1 is SGHRS and CDR2 is YFSETQ. The CDR3 length is 16 residues. V trimming: 3 bases; J trimming: 5 bases; junction bases outside the gene matches: 11. CDR3 loop: CASSSGGGGAIDTQYF. In DNA form, the CDR3 reads TGCGCCAGCAGCTCGGGAGGGGGGGGCGCGATAGATACGCAGTATTTT.

The J gene is TRBJ2-3, the V gene TRBV7-3, with 11 bases aligning to TRBD2. The CDR3 consists of 16 residues. The germline gives CDR1 SGHTA, CDR2 FQGTGA. With 4 bases clipped from V and 2 bases from J, the junction kept 5 bases outside the gene matches. CDR3 sequence: CASSYTSGGFTDTQYF. DNA of the CDR3: TGTGCCAGCAGCTATACTAGCGGGGGCTTCACAGATACGCAGTATTTT.